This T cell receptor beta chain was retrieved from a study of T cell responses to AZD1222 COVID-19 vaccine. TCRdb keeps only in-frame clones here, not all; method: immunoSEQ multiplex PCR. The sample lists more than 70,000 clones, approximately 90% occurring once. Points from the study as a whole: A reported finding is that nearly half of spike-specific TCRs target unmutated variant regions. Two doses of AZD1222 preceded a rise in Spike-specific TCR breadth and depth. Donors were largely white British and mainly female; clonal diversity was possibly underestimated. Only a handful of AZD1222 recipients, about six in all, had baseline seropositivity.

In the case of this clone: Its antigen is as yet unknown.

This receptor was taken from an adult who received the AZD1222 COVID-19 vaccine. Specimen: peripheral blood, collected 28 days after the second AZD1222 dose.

The CDR3 bases are TGTGCCAGCAGCGAGTTCCCCTCGGGACTAGCGGGAGTAAAGCAGTTCTTC. It encodes CASSEFPSGLAGVKQFF. The chain links TRBV6-4 to TRBJ2-1, with 14 positions matching TRBD2. The CDR3 runs to 17 residues. In germline, CDR1 is MRHNA, CDR2 SNTAGT. Unmatched junction bases numbered 15, after V lost 6 bases and J lost 11 bases.